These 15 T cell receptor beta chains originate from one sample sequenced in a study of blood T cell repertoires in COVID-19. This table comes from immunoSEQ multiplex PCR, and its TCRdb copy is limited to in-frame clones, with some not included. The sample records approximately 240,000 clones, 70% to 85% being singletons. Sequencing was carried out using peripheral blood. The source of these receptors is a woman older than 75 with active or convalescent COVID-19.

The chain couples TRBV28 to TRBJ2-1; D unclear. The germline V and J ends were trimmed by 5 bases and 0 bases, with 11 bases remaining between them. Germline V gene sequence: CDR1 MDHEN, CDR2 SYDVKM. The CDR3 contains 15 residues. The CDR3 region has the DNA TGTGCCAGCAGTCTCTCATGGGCCTCCTACAATGAGCAGTTCTTC. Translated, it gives CASSLSWASYNEQFF.

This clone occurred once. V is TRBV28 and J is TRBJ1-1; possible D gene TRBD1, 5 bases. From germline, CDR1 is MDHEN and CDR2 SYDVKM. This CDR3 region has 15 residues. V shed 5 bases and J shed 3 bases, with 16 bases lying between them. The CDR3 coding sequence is TGTGCCAGCAGTCCCCCAGGACACCAGTACACTGAAGCTTTCTTT. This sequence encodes CASSPPGHQYTEAFF. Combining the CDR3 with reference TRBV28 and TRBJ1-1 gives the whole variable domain DVKVTQSSRYLVKRTGEKVFLECVQDMDHENMFWYRQDPGLGLRLIYFSYDVKMKEKGDIPEGYSVSREKKERFSLILESASTNQTSMYLCASSPPGHQYTEAFFGQGTRLTVV.

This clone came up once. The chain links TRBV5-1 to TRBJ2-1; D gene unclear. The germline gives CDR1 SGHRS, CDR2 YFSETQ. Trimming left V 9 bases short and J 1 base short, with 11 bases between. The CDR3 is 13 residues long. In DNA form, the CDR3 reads TGCGCCACCGCACGAGGTTCCTACAATGAGCAGTTCTTC. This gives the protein CATARGSYNEQFF.

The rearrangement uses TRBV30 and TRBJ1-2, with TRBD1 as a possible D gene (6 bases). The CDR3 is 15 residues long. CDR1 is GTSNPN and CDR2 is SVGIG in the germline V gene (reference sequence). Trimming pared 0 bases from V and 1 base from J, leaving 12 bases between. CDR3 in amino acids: CAWSVGGAGNYGYTF. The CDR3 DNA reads TGTGCCTGGAGTGTCGGGGGGGCGGGTAACTATGGCTACACCTTC.

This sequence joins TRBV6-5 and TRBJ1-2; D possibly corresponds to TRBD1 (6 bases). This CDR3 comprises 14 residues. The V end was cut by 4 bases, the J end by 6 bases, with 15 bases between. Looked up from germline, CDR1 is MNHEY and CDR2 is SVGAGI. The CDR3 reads CASSSNQGSDGYTF. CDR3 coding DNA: TGTGCCAGCAGTTCGAATCAGGGGTCAGATGGCTACACCTTC.

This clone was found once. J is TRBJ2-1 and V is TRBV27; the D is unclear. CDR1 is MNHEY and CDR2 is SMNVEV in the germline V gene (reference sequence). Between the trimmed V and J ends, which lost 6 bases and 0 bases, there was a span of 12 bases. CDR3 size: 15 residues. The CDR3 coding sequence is TGTGCCAGCAGGACTGACGTTGACTCCTACAATGAGCAGTTCTTC. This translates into CASRTDVDSYNEQFF.

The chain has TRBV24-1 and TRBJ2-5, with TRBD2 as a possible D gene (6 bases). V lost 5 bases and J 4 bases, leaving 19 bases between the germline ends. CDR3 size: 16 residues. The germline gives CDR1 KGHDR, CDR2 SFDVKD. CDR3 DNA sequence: TGTGCCACCAGTGCCCTGGGGGGAGAAGATAGAGAGACCCAGTACTTC. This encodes CATSALGGEDRETQYF.

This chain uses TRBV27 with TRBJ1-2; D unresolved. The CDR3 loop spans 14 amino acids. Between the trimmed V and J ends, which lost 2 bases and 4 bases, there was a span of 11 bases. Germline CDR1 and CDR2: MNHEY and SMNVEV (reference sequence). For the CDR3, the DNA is TGTGCCAGCAGTTTAACAGTACCTTCCTATGGCTACACCTTC. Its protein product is CASSLTVPSYGYTF.

The chain's CDR3 is CASTPGSYGYTF. The CDR3, as DNA: TGTGCCAGCACCCCGGGGAGCTATGGCTACACCTTC. The V call is TRBV6-5, the J call TRBJ1-2; D is unresolved. Germline V CDR1 and CDR2: MNHEY, SVGAGI. V shed 7 bases and J shed 4 bases, with 10 bases lying between them. CDR3 size: 12 residues.

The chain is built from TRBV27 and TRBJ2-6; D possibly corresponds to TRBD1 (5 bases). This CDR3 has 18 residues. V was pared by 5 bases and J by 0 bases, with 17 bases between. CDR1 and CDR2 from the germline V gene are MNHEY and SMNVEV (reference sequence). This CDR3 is CASSPAGFTISGANVLTF. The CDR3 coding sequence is TGTGCCAGCAGTCCCGCAGGGTTTACGATCTCTGGGGCCAACGTCCTGACTTTC.

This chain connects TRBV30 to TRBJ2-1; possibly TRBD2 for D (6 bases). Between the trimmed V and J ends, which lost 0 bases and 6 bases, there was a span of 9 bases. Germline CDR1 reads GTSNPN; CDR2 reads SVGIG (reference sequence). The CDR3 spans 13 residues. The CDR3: CAWSVGGFNEQFF. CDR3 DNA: TGTGCCTGGAGTGTAGGAGGGTTCAATGAGCAGTTCTTC.

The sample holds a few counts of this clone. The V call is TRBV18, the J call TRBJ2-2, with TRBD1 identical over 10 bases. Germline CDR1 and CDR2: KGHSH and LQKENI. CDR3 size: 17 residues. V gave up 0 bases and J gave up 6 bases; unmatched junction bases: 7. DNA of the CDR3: TGTGCCAGCTCACCACCGTCGGGACAGGGGAGGCCCGGGGAGCTGTTTTTT. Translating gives CASSPPSGQGRPGELFF. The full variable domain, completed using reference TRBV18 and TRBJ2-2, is NAGVMQNPRHLVRRRGQEARLRCSPMKGHSHVYWYRQLPEEGLKFMVYLQKENIIDESGMPKERFSAEFPKEGPSILRIQQVVRGDSAAYFCASSPPSGQGRPGELFFGEGSRLTVL.

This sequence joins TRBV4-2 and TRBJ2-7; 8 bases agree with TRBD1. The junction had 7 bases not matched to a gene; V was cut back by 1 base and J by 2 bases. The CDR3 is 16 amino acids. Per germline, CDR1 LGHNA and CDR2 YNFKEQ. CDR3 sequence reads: CASSQGLLQGAYEQYF. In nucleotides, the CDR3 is TGTGCCAGCAGCCAAGGTCTCCTACAGGGGGCCTACGAGCAGTACTTC.

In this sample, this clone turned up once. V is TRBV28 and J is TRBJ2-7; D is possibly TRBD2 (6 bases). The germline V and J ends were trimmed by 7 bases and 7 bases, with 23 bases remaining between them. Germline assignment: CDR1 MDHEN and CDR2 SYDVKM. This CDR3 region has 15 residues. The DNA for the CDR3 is TGTGCCAGCACCACTCAAAAGCGGGTCCGAGGTGAGCAGTACTTC. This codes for CASTTQKRVRGEQYF. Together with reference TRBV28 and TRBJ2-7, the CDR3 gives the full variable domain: DVKVTQSSRYLVKRTGEKVFLECVQDMDHENMFWYRQDPGLGLRLIYFSYDVKMKEKGDIPEGYSVSREKKERFSLILESASTNQTSMYLCASTTQKRVRGEQYFGPGTRLTVT.

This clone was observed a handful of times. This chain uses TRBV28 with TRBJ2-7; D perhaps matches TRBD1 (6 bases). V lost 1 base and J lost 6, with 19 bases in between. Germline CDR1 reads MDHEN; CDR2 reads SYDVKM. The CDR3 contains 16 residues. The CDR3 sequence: CASSLSLWGPSGEQYF. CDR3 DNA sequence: TGTGCCAGCAGTTTATCATTATGGGGGCCTTCTGGCGAGCAGTACTTC. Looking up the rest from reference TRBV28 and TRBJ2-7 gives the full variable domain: DVKVTQSSRYLVKRTGEKVFLECVQDMDHENMFWYRQDPGLGLRLIYFSYDVKMKEKGDIPEGYSVSREKKERFSLILESASTNQTSMYLCASSLSLWGPSGEQYFGPGTRLTVT.